This T cell receptor beta chain was captured in a study of a mutant IDH1 vaccine in newly diagnosed glioma. Study details: The start of vaccination came 4-6 weeks after radiotherapy alone, or with temozolomide cycles.

Notes on this clone: Its matching antigen is unknown.

Time point indicated: week 23, last vaccination. Topical imiquimod accompanied each vaccine dose, which consisted of 300 ug of mutant IDH1 20-mer peptide. Only in-frame clones appear in the TCRdb table, and some are missing; sequencing was by immunoSEQ multiplex PCR. The sample yields tens of thousands of clones, roughly 81% seen once. This specimen was PBMCs, taken from a glioma patient whose treatment included an IDH1 peptide vaccine. This receptor was obtained from a woman aged 40 to 50 with glioma. Some clones in this sample may be carry-over from other donors' samples.

CDR3 in DNA: TGTGCCAGCAGCTTAACAAGGACAGGGGGCGGAGAAGCTTTCTTT. Its protein is CASSLTRTGGGEAFF. The J gene is TRBJ1-1, the V gene TRBV7-3, with TRBD1 matching 11 bases. Unmatched junction bases numbered 5, after V lost 0 bases and J lost 8 bases. CDR1 and CDR2 (germline): SGHTA, FQGTGA. The length of the CDR3 is 15 residues.